The 18 T cell receptor beta chains given below trace back to one sample, sequenced in a study of CD8 T cells in Susac syndrome (dated by TCRdb to the late 2010s). The library was built by means of the immunoSEQ multiplex PCR assay. RNA was extracted using the RNeasy kit, and roughly 0.5 to 1 ug of the RNA was reverse transcribed with random hexamers. Starting from the raw public reads, TCRdb applied fastp trimming at Q25, assembled clones with MiXCR and retained in-frame beta chains. Identical CDR3 protein sequences are pooled into one entry, listed with their most common genes and DNA. Recorded for this sample are some 180,000 distinct CDR3 sequences; over 75% of them occurred a single time. The ten largest clones represent 0.085% to 0.09% of the sample. What was sequenced was CD4+ T cells from PBMCs. These TCRs come from a human donor with Susac syndrome.

Here the CDR3 reads CASSPPGKAGNTDTQYF. The CDR3 bases are TGTGCCAGCAGCCCCCCAGGGAAAGCGGGAAACACAGATACGCAGTATTTT. The chain combines TRBV3-1 with TRBJ2-3; 7 nucleotides match TRBD2. The CDR3 is made up of 17 amino acids. Unmatched junction bases numbered 12, after V lost 4 bases and J lost 2 bases. CDR1 is LGHDT, CDR2 YNNKEL, per germline (reference sequence).

The V and J genes are TRBV6-5 and TRBJ2-7; perhaps TRBD1 as D (6 bases). Trimming pared 2 bases from V and 7 bases from J, leaving 18 bases between. Germline V lookup: CDR1 MNHEY, CDR2 SVGAGI. The CDR3 covers 15 residues. CDR3 region: CASSYPGTKNEEQYF. CDR3 nucleotides: TGTGCCAGCAGTTACCCCGGGACAAAGAATGAAGAGCAGTACTTC.

This chain joins TRBV5-4 and TRBJ2-5; TRBD2 matches 12 bases. V lost 1 base, J lost 5 bases, and 3 bases stayed unmatched. CDR1 is SGHNT and CDR2 is YYREEE in the germline V gene (reference sequence). This CDR3 has 15 residues. CDR3: CASSLRLAGDETQYF. The CDR3 region has the DNA TGTGCCAGCAGCTTGAGACTAGCGGGGGACGAGACCCAGTACTTC.

The gene calls are TRBV19 and TRBJ1-1; D is possibly TRBD1 (5 bases). The length of the CDR3 is 11 residues. V was cut by 10 bases and J by 5 bases, with 11 bases left in between. Germline V gene sequence: CDR1 LNHDA, CDR2 SQIVND (reference sequence). DNA for the CDR3: TGTGCCACCGGTCAGGGAACTGAAGCTTTCTTT. As protein: CATGQGTEAFF.

This clonotype appeared once. This chain uses TRBV6-5 with TRBJ2-7; 8 bases match TRBD1. V lost 3 bases to trimming and J lost 3 bases; unmatched junction nucleotides: 7. This CDR3 is 15 amino acids long. Germline V CDR1 and CDR2: MNHEY, SVGAGI. The CDR3 DNA is TGTGCCAGCAGTTATAAACCGGGACAGGTCTACGAGCAGTACTTC. Translation: CASSYKPGQVYEQYF.

The V call is TRBV5-6, the J call TRBJ2-1; the D gene is possibly TRBD2 (6 bases). From germline, CDR1 is SGHDT and CDR2 YYEEEE. There are 15 residues in the CDR3. V shed 2 bases and J shed 8 bases, with 17 bases lying between them. The CDR3 reads CASSFLRGSIYEQFF. CDR3 coding DNA: TGTGCCAGCAGCTTCTTGCGGGGATCTATCTATGAGCAGTTCTTC.

The chain is built from TRBV5-1 and TRBJ1-1; D may be TRBD1 (5 bases). The V and J ends lost 4 bases and 3 bases respectively, with 13 bases between them. Germline V gene data show CDR1 as SGHRS and CDR2 as YFSETQ. This CDR3 is 14 amino acids long. The CDR3 loop reads CASSPDRGDTEAFF. The CDR3, as DNA: TGCGCCAGCAGCCCGGATAGGGGAGACACTGAAGCTTTCTTT.

About this clonotype itself: Germline and junction disagree at one end, which may indicate a read error. V gene TRBV2 combines with J gene TRBJ1-5; possible D gene TRBD1, 6 bases. Germline V gene data show CDR1 as SNHLY and CDR2 as FYNNEI. The CDR3 length is 14 residues. CDR3 DNA sequence: TGTGCCAGCAGCGAAGACAGGACGGGGCAGCCCCAGCATTTT. Translating gives CASSEDRTGQPQHF.

This chain connects TRBV5-1 to TRBJ2-5; D perhaps matches TRBD2 (6 bases). The CDR3 is made up of 13 amino acids. Germline values: CDR1 SGHRS, CDR2 YFSETQ. Trimming removed 4 bases at V and 4 bases at J, with 11 bases between. CDR3 in DNA: TGCGCCAGCAGCCAGACGGAGGGAGAGACCCAGTACTTC. Its translation is CASSQTEGETQYF.

The rearrangement joins TRBV20-1 to TRBJ2-7, with a tentative D call TRBD1 (6 bases). The CDR3 has 13 amino acids. Trimming removed 2 bases at V and 2 bases at J, with 10 bases between. Germline CDR1 is DFQATT and CDR2 is SNEGSKA (reference sequence). The CDR3 DNA sequence: TGCAGTGCTAGACCTGGGGGCCCCTACGAGCAGTACTTC. Its protein product is CSARPGGPYEQYF.

The CDR3 protein is CASSQMGTEAFF. DNA for the CDR3: TGTGCCAGCAGCCAGATGGGAACTGAAGCTTTCTTT. The gene calls are TRBV6-1 and TRBJ1-1; the D is unclear. This CDR3 is built from 12 residues. Deletions cut 6 bases from V and 5 bases from J, with 10 bases between. Per germline, CDR1 MNHNS and CDR2 SASEGT.

This sequence joins TRBV7-9 and TRBJ2-1; TRBD1 matches at 9 bases. With 4 bases clipped from V and 8 bases from J, the junction kept 9 bases outside the gene matches. CDR3 length equals 15 residues. Germline V CDR1 and CDR2: SEHNR, FQNEAQ (reference sequence). CDR3 residues: CASSSTLDRGDEQFF. In nucleotides, the CDR3 is TGTGCCAGCAGCTCTACCTTGGACAGGGGCGATGAGCAGTTCTTC.

This rearrangement joins TRBV7-2 to TRBJ2-7; D possibly corresponds to TRBD2 (5 bases). V lost 5 bases and J lost 3, with 17 bases in between. Germline-derived CDR1 and CDR2 are SGHTA and FQGNSA. CDR3 length equals 15 residues. Here the CDR3 DNA reads TGTGCCAGCAGCCCTAGGTACCTCCGGGACTACGAGCAGTACTTC. It codes for CASSPRYLRDYEQYF.

This CDR3 is CATSDLTSGINTGELFF. The CDR3 nucleotides read TGTGCCACCAGTGATTTGACTAGCGGAATAAACACCGGGGAGCTGTTTTTT. The V call is TRBV24-1, the J call TRBJ2-2; 8 nucleotides line up with TRBD2. The trim removed 0 bases at V and 2 bases at J, leaving 4 bases unmatched. This CDR3 comprises 17 residues. The germline gives CDR1 KGHDR, CDR2 SFDVKD.

The V call is TRBV5-1, the J call TRBJ2-3, with TRBD2 matching 11 bases. Germline V gene lookup returns CDR1 SGHRS and CDR2 YFSETQ. Losses at the gene ends were 5 bases for V and 5 bases for J; bases not matched to a gene: 4. This CDR3 is 14 amino acids long. The DNA for the CDR3 is TGCGCCAGCAGGCCTGGGACTAGCGGAGATACGCAGTATTTT. It yields the protein CASRPGTSGDTQYF.

The V gene is TRBV20-1, the J gene TRBJ2-7; the D is unclear. The CDR3 runs 15 residues. The V gene's germline CDR1 is DFQATT and CDR2 SNEGSKA (reference sequence). V lost 0 bases and J lost 7, with 19 bases in between. The CDR3 is CSARDAKASVPEQYF. CDR3 coding DNA: TGCAGTGCTAGAGATGCCAAGGCAAGCGTCCCTGAGCAGTACTTC.

This chain joins TRBV20-1 and TRBJ2-7, with TRBD2 identical over 9 bases. This CDR3 is built from 15 residues. The trim removed 7 bases at V and 1 base at J, leaving 11 bases unmatched. Germline-derived CDR1 and CDR2 are DFQATT and SNEGSKA (reference sequence). CDR3 DNA sequence: TGCAGTGGGACGACTAGCGGTTTGTATTCCTACGAGCAGTACTTC. As protein: CSGTTSGLYSYEQYF.

The J gene is TRBJ1-6, the V gene TRBV27; D remains ambiguous. V was clipped by 0 bases and J by 12 bases, with 9 bases between them. CDR1 is MNHEY and CDR2 is SMNVEV in the germline V gene (reference sequence). This CDR3 is built from 13 residues. The CDR3 reads CASSLSGFLPLHF. The CDR3 DNA is TGTGCCAGCAGTTTATCAGGGTTCCTACCCCTCCACTTT.